This T cell receptor (beta chain) was profiled in a study of shared clonotypes between healthy human individuals. Study-level background: Per donor, CD8 memory used one plate, CD8 naive used two, CD4 memory used three and CD4 naive used three.

The method was immunoSEQ multiplex PCR; TCRdb's version includes in-frame clones alone and lacks a portion of them. The profile shows 2 million to 3 million clones, 80% to 95% of them singletons. Germline V gene data show CDR1 as MNHNS and CDR2 as SASEGT. The J segment lost 8 bases and the V segment lost 3 bases, leaving 5 bases of the junction unmatched. The CDR3 has 15 residues. Material: naive CD4+ T cells from PBMCs. Stated subset: CD45RA+ positively selected. This TCR was sampled from a man between 18 and 35 years old in good health. Some clones in this sample may be carry-over from other donors' samples. The chain carries TRBV6-1 and TRBJ2-1, with TRBD2 matching 12 bases. The CDR3 spells CASSEGLAGSHEQFF. The DNA for the CDR3 is TGTGCCAGCAGTGAGGGACTAGCGGGTTCCCATGAGCAGTTCTTC.